These 26 T cell receptor beta chains came from one sample sequenced in a study of cytomegalovirus exposure and HLA in healthy donors. Use of 60 Vbeta and 13 Jbeta primers characterized the PCR. Clones were read by immunoSEQ multiplex PCR, and TCRdb kept only the in-frame ones, dropping some. This table holds some 150,000 clones, roughly 80% found once. The sequenced material came from PBMCs. These receptors all come from a woman aged 25-40 years in good health and CMV-seronegative.

This chain joins TRBV6-1 and TRBJ1-1; a weak D match, TRBD1 (6 bases). The CDR3 contains 15 residues. V lost 8 bases to trimming and J lost 0 bases, with 16 bases between them. Germline CDR1 and CDR2: MNHNS and SASEGT. CDR3 sequence reads: CASGSPRGMNTEAFF. For the CDR3, the DNA is TGTGCCAGCGGTAGCCCCAGGGGAATGAACACTGAAGCTTTCTTT.

The gene calls are TRBV19 and TRBJ2-7; possible D gene TRBD1, 6 bases. Germline V gives CDR1 LNHDA, CDR2 SQIVND (reference sequence). V was shortened by 5 bases and J by 2 bases, with 13 bases between the two germline ends. The CDR3 runs 14 residues. CDR3 region: CASSPGQITYEQYF. In nucleotides, the CDR3 is TGTGCCAGTAGTCCCGGACAGATAACCTACGAGCAGTACTTC.

The gene calls are TRBV6-5 and TRBJ1-2, with D uncertain. V lost 5 bases to trimming and J lost 12 bases, with 16 bases between them. The germline gives CDR1 MNHEY, CDR2 SVGAGI. The CDR3 is made up of 12 amino acids. As DNA, the CDR3 is TGTGCCAGCAGTGAAGGTAGCAATCCCCACACCTTC. It specifies CASSEGSNPHTF.

J is TRBJ2-1 and V is TRBV4-2, with 13 bases that match TRBD2. V shed 0 bases and J 4 bases; nucleotides not matched to a gene: 6. The germline V gene has CDR1 LGHNA and CDR2 YNFKEQ. This CDR3 is built from 18 residues. This CDR3 reads CASSQDLPGLAGYNEQFF. For the CDR3, the DNA is TGTGCCAGCAGCCAAGACCTGCCGGGACTAGCGGGATACAATGAGCAGTTCTTC.

This chain joins TRBV2 and TRBJ1-2; D is uncertain. Germline CDR1 and CDR2: SNHLY and FYNNEI. With 9 bases removed from V and 0 bases from J, the gap between germline ends came to 11 bases. The length of the CDR3 is 13 residues. The CDR3 spells CARKRGPNYGYTF. The CDR3 nucleotides read TGTGCCAGGAAGCGGGGTCCTAACTATGGCTACACCTTC.

The CDR3 nucleotides are TGCAGCGGACAGGCCAGCGGAAACACCATATATTTT. Its translation is CSGQASGNTIYF. The chain uses TRBV29-1 and TRBJ1-3, with D maybe TRBD1 (6 bases). Germline V gene lookup returns CDR1 SQVTM and CDR2 ANQGSEA. This CDR3 spans 12 amino acids. Between the trimmed V and J ends, which lost 7 bases and 4 bases, there was a span of 11 bases.

This rearrangement joins TRBV5-1 to TRBJ2-7; 8 bases fit TRBD1. CDR1 and CDR2 (germline): SGHRS, YFSETQ. Germline trimming cut 4 bases from V and 1 base from J; bases unmatched to any gene: 1. The length of the CDR3 is 13 residues. The DNA for the CDR3 is TGCGCCAGCAGCAGGACAGGGTCCTACGAGCAGTACTTC. Translation gives CASSRTGSYEQYF.

The rearrangement joins TRBV18 to TRBJ1-4, with TRBD1 matching over 11 bases. The V gene's germline CDR1 is KGHSH and CDR2 LQKENI. This CDR3 has 16 amino acids. The V and J ends lost 6 bases and 6 bases, in that order; junction bases with no gene match: 9. The CDR3 sequence is CASSPGTGGRDEKLFF. The CDR3 bases are TGTGCCAGCTCCCCCGGGACAGGGGGTCGGGATGAAAAACTGTTTTTT.

Only one count was recorded for this clone. The chain has TRBV15 and TRBJ1-1; the D gene is possibly TRBD1 (5 bases). Germline lookup yields CDR1 LNHNV and CDR2 YYDKDF (reference sequence). This CDR3 spans 14 amino acids. Trimming cost V 7 bases and J 9 bases, with 21 bases left between them. The CDR3 bases are TGTGCCACCAACTCGGGGGTAAGGGGAGCCAAAGCTTTCTTT. Amino acids: CATNSGVRGAKAFF.

The chain uses TRBV30 and TRBJ2-3; D is possibly TRBD1 (5 bases). V lost 3 bases, J lost 4 bases, and 11 bases lay in between. Germline V CDR1 and CDR2: GTSNPN, SVGIG (reference sequence). This CDR3 has 13 residues. The DNA of the CDR3 is TGTGCCTGGAGGTGGCAGGGCGCAGATACGCAGTATTTT. Protein: CAWRWQGADTQYF. The complete variable domain, with remaining parts taken from reference TRBV30 and TRBJ2-3, reads SQTIHQWPATLVQPVGSPLSLECTVEGTSNPNLYWYRQAAGRGLQLLFYSVGIGQISSEVPQNLSASRPQDRQFILSSKKLLLSDSGFYLCAWRWQGADTQYFGPGTRLTVL.

This chain connects TRBV9 to TRBJ2-1, with no clear D. Between the trimmed V and J ends, which lost 1 base and 7 bases, there was a span of 15 bases. The CDR3 covers 15 residues. Per germline, CDR1 SGDLS and CDR2 YYNGEE. This CDR3 reads CASSVKSYGLNEQFF. Here the CDR3 DNA reads TGTGCCAGCAGCGTAAAGTCATATGGCTTGAATGAGCAGTTCTTC.

As DNA, the CDR3 is TGTGCCATCAGTGTACAGCTCAATCAGCCCCAGCATTTT. Translating gives CAISVQLNQPQHF. The rearrangement links TRBV10-3 to TRBJ1-5; D is unresolved. The germline V gene encodes CDR1 ENHRY and CDR2 SYGVKD. The CDR3 is 13 residues long. V lost 4 bases to trimming and J lost 3 bases, with 7 bases between them.

This chain uses TRBV21-1 with TRBJ1-5; the table's D call of TRBD1 was not tested on the DNA. TRBV21-1 is described as a pseudogene. This CDR3 contains 14 residues. CDR3 loop: CASRSRGGNQPQHF. The CDR3 coding sequence is TGTGCCAGCAGATCCAGGGGGGGCAATCAGCCCCAGCATTTT.

The chain couples TRBV7-9 to TRBJ2-1, with 9 bases fitting TRBD2. Germline values: CDR1 SEHNR, CDR2 FQNEAQ (reference sequence). J was trimmed by 9 bases and V by 5 bases; bases with no gene match: 11. The CDR3 sequence is 15 residues long. The CDR3 region is CASSPIRGREVEQFF. The DNA for the CDR3 is TGTGCCAGCAGCCCCATTCGCGGGAGGGAGGTTGAGCAGTTCTTC.

In the case of this clone: One end of the junction fails to match germline, which may point to a read error. J is TRBJ1-1 and V is TRBV6-5; tentative D call: TRBD1 (5 bases). This CDR3 is 12 amino acids long. Germline loops: CDR1 MNHEY, CDR2 SVGAGI. CDR3 sequence (DNA): TGTGCCAGCACTTACCGGGGGACTGAAGCTTTCTTT. Translated: CASTYRGTEAFF.

This clone was seen just once. V gene TRBV11-3 combines with J gene TRBJ2-5, with 9 positions matching TRBD2. This CDR3 contains 14 residues. V lost 4 bases and J lost 2; bases outside the gene matches: 2. Germline V gene lookup returns CDR1 SGHNT and CDR2 YENEEA. The CDR3 DNA reads as TGTGCCAGCAGCTCCGCGGGGGGGCAAGAGACCCAGTACTTC. Its translation: CASSSAGGQETQYF.

The CDR3 DNA reads as TGTGCCAGCAGTGTAGAGGGAGCGGAGGGCTACACCTTC. Its protein is CASSVEGAEGYTF. This chain connects TRBV2 to TRBJ1-2; D is ambiguous. CDR1 and CDR2 from the germline V gene are SNHLY and FYNNEI. The germline V and J ends were trimmed by 4 bases and 8 bases, with 14 bases remaining between them. The CDR3 extends over 13 amino acids.

The CDR3: CASAQSGANVLTF. The CDR3 coding sequence is TGTGCCAGCGCGCAATCTGGGGCCAACGTCCTGACTTTC. This chain connects TRBV10-3 to TRBJ2-6; D remains ambiguous. The CDR3 length is 13 residues. V lost 10 bases and J 1 base, leaving 8 bases between the germline ends. The germline V gene has CDR1 ENHRY and CDR2 SYGVKD.

V gene TRBV18 combines with J gene TRBJ2-2; 7 bases are shared with TRBD1. The CDR3 sequence is 16 residues long. V shed 6 bases, J shed 1 base, and the junction held 8 bases outside the gene matches. Germline loops: CDR1 KGHSH, CDR2 LQKENI. CDR3 bases: TGTGCCAGCTCCTCGGGACAGCCTCGGAACACCGGGGAGCTGTTTTTT. This gives the protein CASSSGQPRNTGELFF.

This chain uses TRBV11-2 with TRBJ2-7; the match to TRBD1 covers 7 bases. Germline CDR1 reads SGHAT; CDR2 reads FQNNGV. V was clipped by 4 bases and J by 8 bases; unmatched bases: 17. The CDR3 has 16 residues. The CDR3 loop reads CASSWSQGQTLPQQYF. CDR3 DNA sequence: TGTGCCAGCAGCTGGTCCCAGGGACAGACATTACCCCAGCAGTACTTC. Full variable domain (missing parts from reference TRBV11-2 and TRBJ2-7): EAGVAQSPRYKIIEKRQSVAFWCNPISGHATLYWYQQILGQGPKLLIQFQNNGVVDDSQLPKDRFSAERLKGVDSTLKIQPAKLEDSAVYLCASSWSQGQTLPQQYFGPGTRLTVT.

This clone was recorded a few times. V is TRBV19 and J is TRBJ1-5; the match to TRBD1 covers 8 bases. This CDR3 is built from 14 residues. Germline trimming cut 4 bases from V and 2 bases from J; bases unmatched to any gene: 1. CDR1 and CDR2 (germline): LNHDA, SQIVND (reference sequence). The CDR3 nucleotides are TGTGCCAGTAGTACGACAGGGGGCAATCAGCCCCAGCATTTT. It yields the protein CASSTTGGNQPQHF.

V is TRBV6-6 and J is TRBJ1-1; TRBD1 aligns across 8 bases. The CDR3 is 13 amino acids. Germline assignment: CDR1 MNHNY and CDR2 SVGAGI (reference sequence). V dropped 8 bases and J dropped 5; count of bases not matched to a gene: 7. The CDR3 region has the DNA TGTGCCAGCCTCGACAGGGGTTATACTGAAGCTTTCTTT. It translates to CASLDRGYTEAFF.

This rearrangement joins TRBV5-1 to TRBJ2-3, with D possibly being TRBD2 (5 bases). Germline V gene lookup returns CDR1 SGHRS and CDR2 YFSETQ. The CDR3 covers 16 residues. Trimming pared 0 bases from V and 5 bases from J, leaving 16 bases between. The CDR3 nucleotides are TGCGCCAGCAGCTTGGTTTCTGCGCTAGCAGGAGATACGCAGTATTTT. Its translation is CASSLVSALAGDTQYF. Drawing the rest from reference TRBV5-1 and TRBJ2-3, the complete variable domain is KAGVTQTPRYLIKTRGQQVTLSCSPISGHRSVSWYQQTPGQGLQFLFEYFSETQRNKGNFPGRFSGRQFSNSRSEMNVSTLELGDSALYLCASSLVSALAGDTQYFGPGTRLTVL.

The chain has TRBV7-2 and TRBJ1-5, with a weak D call TRBD1 (6 bases). CDR3 length: 14 amino acids. Between the trimmed V and J ends, which lost 5 bases and 5 bases, there was a span of 13 bases. CDR1 SGHTA and CDR2 FQGNSA come from the germline V gene. The CDR3 is CASSVTGQDQPQHF. DNA for the CDR3: TGTGCCAGCAGCGTAACAGGGCAGGATCAGCCCCAGCATTTT.

The CDR3 coding sequence is TGCGCCAGCAGCCAAGATCGGGGAGAGGGTCAGCCCCAGCATTTT. Translating gives CASSQDRGEGQPQHF. This chain uses TRBV4-1 with TRBJ1-5; no firm D call. The V gene's germline CDR1 is MGHRA and CDR2 YSYEKL. Trimming took 0 bases from V and 6 from J, leaving 12 bases between them. This CDR3 contains 15 residues.

This sequence joins TRBV13 and TRBJ2-1; 11 bases align to TRBD2. The CDR3 has 15 amino acids. The V segment lost 8 bases and the J segment 8 bases; nucleotides outside the gene matches: 11. The V gene's germline CDR1 is PRHDT and CDR2 FYEKMQ (reference sequence). CDR3 residues: CASLRYHSGRDEQFF. CDR3 nucleotide sequence: TGTGCCAGCCTACGATACCATAGCGGGAGGGATGAGCAGTTCTTC.